This T cell receptor (beta chain) derives from a study of blood T cell repertoires in COVID-19. Trimming cost V 5 bases and J 5 bases; bases outside gene matches: 10. CDR1 and CDR2 from the germline V gene are MNHEY and SMNVEV (reference sequence). The CDR3 contains 15 residues. Some clones are missing from TCRdb's copy, which holds only in-frame ones; the method was immunoSEQ multiplex PCR. The sample comprises nearly 35,000 clones, 78% of which are singletons, and less than 9% rests with the top ten. The TCR was taken from a woman aged 55-75 years with acute or convalescent COVID-19. The V and J genes are TRBV27 and TRBJ1-2; the match to TRBD1 covers 8 bases. The sequenced sample consisted of peripheral blood. The CDR3 reads CASSLGQTGAYGYTF. The CDR3 coding sequence is TGTGCCAGCAGTCTCGGACAGACAGGGGCTTATGGCTACACCTTC.